This is a list of T cell receptor beta chains from one sample in a study of post-analysis software for immune sequencing data. TCRdb re-called the PCR reads with MiXCR, one entry per CDR3 protein. The repertoire holds roughly 170,000 distinct CDR3 sequences, approximately 30% seen once, with over 1.2% in the top ten. The sequencing input was blood. These receptor sequences come from a girl between 5 and 17 years old with multiple sclerosis. The CDR3 runs from the conserved cysteine through the conserved F or W. A D gene is named only where the DNA matches it firmly. The size of a clone is reported for some rows only, either as once, few or many, or as a class for expanded clones.

>few|TRBJ2-7|TRBV7-2|.
CASSGGGDWSEQYF
TGTGCCAGCAGCGGAGGAGGGGATTGGAGCGAGCAGTACTTC
>few|TRBJ1-1|TRBV6-1|TRBD1
CVSSTASGTGDFTEAFF
TGTGTCAGCTCCACCGCGTCCGGGACAGGGGACTTCACTGAAGCTTTCTTT
>few|TRBJ2-5|TRBV12-3/TRBV12-4|.
CASRRGINQETQYF
TGTGCCAGCAGGAGAGGGATTAATCAAGAGACCCAGTACTTC
>many|TRBJ2-7|TRBV5-1|TRBD1
CASSPRDRALNYEQYF
TGCGCCAGCAGCCCTAGAGACAGGGCTTTAAACTACGAGCAGTACTTC
>many|TRBJ2-3|TRBV12-3/TRBV12-4|TRBD2
CASSPGTSGRRRDTQYF
TGTGCCAGCAGTCCCGGGACTAGCGGGAGGAGGAGAGATACGCAGTATTTT
>few|TRBJ1-1|TRBV9|.
CASSVREGNTEAFF
TGTGCCAGCAGCGTACGCGAGGGGAACACTGAAGCTTTCTTT
>.|TRBJ2-2|TRBV12-3/TRBV12-4|.
CASSPSRRSGELFF
TGTGCCAGCAGTCCCTCTAGACGTTCCGGGGAGCTGTTTTTT
>.|TRBJ1-6|TRBV12-3/TRBV12-4|TRBD1
CASSAGGSSPLHF
TGTGCCAGCAGTGCAGGGGGGAGTTCACCCCTCCACTTT
>.|TRBJ1-1|TRBV7-9|.
CASSFPRGSTEAFF
TGTGCCAGCAGCTTCCCAAGGGGAAGCACTGAAGCTTTCTTT
>few|TRBJ1-1|TRBV3-1|TRBD1
CASSQVGQGVHTEAFF
TGTGCCAGCAGCCAAGTGGGCCAGGGGGTGCACACTGAAGCTTTCTTT
>.|TRBJ2-4|TRBV5-6|TRBD1
CASRKTGTGFDIIGKNIQYF
TGTGCCAGCAGGAAGACCGGGACAGGGTTCGATATTATCGGCAAAAACATTCAGTACTTC
>many|TRBJ2-3|TRBV12-3/TRBV12-4|.
CASRKVTDTQYF
TGTGCCAGCCGGAAGGTGACAGATACGCAGTATTTT
>many|TRBJ2-3|TRBV10-3|TRBD1
CAIASRGIGSDTQYF
TGTGCCATCGCATCCAGGGGGATAGGCTCAGATACGCAGTATTTT